A selection of T cell receptor beta chains follows, all from one sample in a study of T cells in Graves' hyperthyroidism and ophthalmopathy. TCRdb analysed the multiplex PCR reads with MiXCR anew, one entry per CDR3 protein. The table lists roughly 380,000 distinct CDR3 sequences, roughly 15% of them singletons. The sample taken for sequencing was blood. The source is a young woman with Graves' hyperthyroidism. Each CDR3 is given with its conserved first and last residue. D genes are given only for firm matches. Clone size is given for some rows only: seen once, a few or many times, or a class if the clone is expanded.

v_call	d_call	clone_size	j_call	cdr3_aa	cdr3_nt
TRBV7-6	NA	many	TRBJ1-1	CASSLGGRGMNTEAFF	TGTGCCAGCAGCTTAGGGGGCAGGGGCATGAACACTGAAGCTTTCTTT
TRBV19	NA	NA	TRBJ2-5	CASSPGGKAQYF	TGTGCCAGTAGTCCTGGGGGAAAGGCCCAGTACTTC
TRBV6-2/TRBV6-3	NA	many	TRBJ1-2	CASSSGPFYGYTF	TGTGCCAGCAGTTCCGGGCCATTCTATGGCTACACCTTC
TRBV11-2	NA	NA	TRBJ2-1	CASSPDTEQFF	TGTGCCAGCAGCCCGGACACCGAGCAGTTCTTC
TRBV13	TRBD2	NA	TRBJ2-7	CASSLGLAGGFGEQYF	TGTGCCAGCAGCTTAGGTCTAGCGGGAGGGTTCGGCGAGCAGTACTTC
TRBV30	NA	few	TRBJ1-2	CAWSEGVYGYTF	TGTGCCTGGAGTGAAGGGGTCTATGGCTACACCTTC
TRBV28	NA	many	TRBJ1-1	CASGSWTEAFF	TGTGCCAGCGGCAGTTGGACTGAAGCTTTCTTT
TRBV28	NA	many	TRBJ2-7	CASTTGGLGQYF	TGTGCCAGCACCACGGGTGGGTTAGGGCAGTACTTC
TRBV4-3	TRBD1	NA	TRBJ2-1	CASSRGTVYNEQFF	TGCGCCAGCAGCCGGGGGACAGTATACAATGAGCAGTTCTTC
TRBV13	TRBD2	many	TRBJ2-4	CASSVTSVLAKNIQYF	TGTGCCAGCAGCGTAACTAGCGTTCTAGCCAAAAACATTCAGTACTTC
TRBV10-3	NA	NA	TRBJ1-1	CAISDGTVDTEAFF	TGTGCCATCAGCGACGGGACGGTGGACACTGAAGCTTTCTTT
TRBV19	TRBD1	many	TRBJ2-1	CASSRQGPYNEQFF	TGTGCCAGCAGTCGACAGGGTCCCTACAATGAGCAGTTCTTC
TRBV19	NA	NA	TRBJ2-7	CASSTQFRVTSGYEQYF	TGTGCCAGTAGTACCCAATTCAGGGTGACTAGTGGGTACGAGCAGTACTTC
TRBV4-2	TRBD2	NA	TRBJ2-7	CASSQGTGTSGEQYF	TGTGCCAGCAGCCAAGGAACCGGGACTAGTGGCGAGCAGTACTTC
TRBV12-3/TRBV12-4	NA	many	TRBJ2-5	CASSLLLPPDRQETQYF	TGTGCCAGCAGTTTACTGCTACCTCCCGACAGGCAAGAGACCCAGTACTTC
TRBV2	TRBD1	few	TRBJ1-1	CASSDRQGTTEAFF	TGTGCCAGCAGTGACCGACAGGGGACCACTGAAGCTTTCTTT
TRBV12-3/TRBV12-4	NA	many	TRBJ1-5	CASGWAGGNQPQHF	TGTGCCAGTGGTTGGGCAGGAGGAAATCAGCCCCAGCATTTT
TRBV4-1	NA	few	TRBJ1-5	CASSQDTSPFRQPQHF	TGCGCCAGCAGCCAAGATACTTCGCCGTTTCGGCAGCCCCAGCATTTT
TRBV28	NA	many	TRBJ2-1	CASSVPRGFLNEQFF	TGTGCCAGCAGTGTTCCCAGGGGTTTTTTGAATGAGCAGTTCTTC
TRBV5-1	TRBD1	many	TRBJ1-6	CASSTGQATHNSPLHF	TGCGCCAGCAGCACCGGACAGGCAACTCATAATTCACCCCTCCACTTT
TRBV28	TRBD1	many	TRBJ2-5	CASSSLGQGGKTQYF	TGTGCCAGCAGTTCCCTCGGACAGGGGGGAAAGACCCAGTACTTC
TRBV30	NA	few	TRBJ2-3	CAWSVRGGITDTQYF	TGTGCCTGGAGTGTACGAGGGGGGATCACAGATACGCAGTATTTT
TRBV12-3/TRBV12-4	NA	many	TRBJ2-5	CASSPEQDQETQYF	TGTGCCAGCAGTCCGGAACAGGACCAAGAGACCCAGTACTTC
TRBV9	TRBD1	NA	TRBJ1-4	CASSVEGAGDEKLFF	TGTGCCAGCAGCGTAGAGGGGGCAGGGGATGAAAAACTGTTTTTT
TRBV30	NA	NA	TRBJ2-1	CAWSVGLGLKGGEQFF	TGTGCCTGGAGTGTAGGGTTGGGACTAAAGGGGGGTGAGCAGTTCTTC
TRBV7-2	NA	NA	TRBJ1-5	CASSLGAGASNQPQHF	TGTGCCAGCAGCTTAGGGGCGGGGGCGAGCAATCAGCCCCAGCATTTT
TRBV5-1	NA	few	TRBJ1-4	CASSPGGREREKLFF	TGCGCCAGCAGCCCGGGAGGCAGGGAGAGGGAAAAACTGTTTTTT
TRBV9	TRBD2	few	TRBJ2-5	CASSTQRTSVQETQYF	TGTGCCAGCAGCACCCAGCGGACTAGCGTCCAAGAGACCCAGTACTTC
TRBV30	NA	few	TRBJ2-1	CAWKPRIPFSYNEQFF	TGTGCCTGGAAACCGAGGATTCCCTTCTCCTACAATGAGCAGTTCTTC
TRBV19	TRBD2	few	TRBJ2-1	CASSIYGLAVDNEQFF	TGTGCCAGTAGTATTTACGGACTAGCGGTCGACAATGAGCAGTTCTTC
TRBV28	TRBD2	NA	TRBJ2-7	CASSLDLAGGREQYF	TGTGCCAGCAGCTTAGACCTAGCGGGAGGCCGTGAGCAGTACTTC
TRBV27	NA	NA	TRBJ2-3	CASSLREERGASTDTQYF	TGTGCCAGCAGTTTGAGGGAGGAGAGGGGGGCTAGCACAGATACGCAGTATTTT
TRBV9	TRBD2	NA	TRBJ2-1	CASSAGTSGTIEQFF	TGTGCCAGCAGCGCGGGGACTAGCGGGACCATTGAGCAGTTCTTC
TRBV12-3/TRBV12-4	TRBD2	many	TRBJ2-5	CASSHGLAGVAETQYF	TGTGCCAGCAGTCACGGACTAGCGGGAGTCGCAGAGACCCAGTACTTC
TRBV4-3	NA	NA	TRBJ1-6	CASSQAGTDDSPLHF	TGCGCCAGCAGCCAGGCCGGGACCGACGATTCACCCCTCCACTTT